Listed below are T cell receptor beta chains from one sample, sequenced in a study of cytomegalovirus exposure and HLA in healthy donors. TCRdb keeps only in-frame clones here, not all; method: immunoSEQ multiplex PCR. The sample has about 90,000 clones; less than 85% are singletons. The material sequenced was PBMCs. The receptor set was obtained from a man aged 18 to 30 in good health and CMV-seronegative. Both conserved end residues are part of each CDR3. D genes are given only for firm matches. A row's size may be missing; if present it is once, few, many or a size class.

CDR3aa: CATSRRDRVYEQYF; CDR3nt: TGTGCCACCAGCAGGCGGGACAGGGTCTACGAGCAGTACTTC; j_gene: TRBJ2-7; abundance: -; d_gene: TRBD1; v_gene: TRBV15
CDR3aa: CASSSGTGGNTIYF; CDR3nt: TGTGCCAGCAGTTCCGGGACAGGTGGAAACACCATATATTTT; j_gene: TRBJ1-3; abundance: -; d_gene: TRBD1; v_gene: TRBV6-6
CDR3aa: CASSVDWGGRGYTF; CDR3nt: TGTGCCAGCAGCGTAGATTGGGGGGGAAGAGGCTACACCTTC; j_gene: TRBJ1-2; abundance: -; d_gene: -; v_gene: TRBV9
CDR3aa: CASRISEGSKETQYF; CDR3nt: TGTGCCAGCAGAATTTCGGAGGGATCGAAAGAGACCCAGTACTTC; j_gene: TRBJ2-5; abundance: -; d_gene: -; v_gene: TRBV2
CDR3aa: CAWRRTVGDGYTF; CDR3nt: TGTGCCTGGAGACGGACAGTCGGTGATGGCTACACCTTC; j_gene: TRBJ1-2; abundance: -; d_gene: -; v_gene: TRBV30
CDR3aa: CASSLRSRETQYF; CDR3nt: TGTGCCAGCAGCTTACGGAGCCGGGAGACCCAGTACTTC; j_gene: TRBJ2-5; abundance: -; d_gene: -; v_gene: TRBV7-2
CDR3aa: CASSRGAGEQYF; CDR3nt: TGTGCCAGCAGTAGGGGGGCGGGGGAGCAGTACTTC; j_gene: TRBJ2-5; abundance: -; d_gene: -; v_gene: TRBV6-5
CDR3aa: CASSPWTGSSYEQYF; CDR3nt: TGTGCCAGCAGCCCATGGACAGGTAGCTCCTACGAGCAGTACTTC; j_gene: TRBJ2-7; abundance: -; d_gene: TRBD1; v_gene: TRBV7-9
CDR3aa: CASLRTANYGYTF; CDR3nt: TGTGCCTCTTTGAGGACAGCTAACTATGGCTACACCTTC; j_gene: TRBJ1-2; abundance: -; d_gene: -; v_gene: TRBV30
CDR3aa: CASSEGNIEKLFF; CDR3nt: TGTGCCAGCAGCGAAGGAAACATAGAAAAACTGTTTTTT; j_gene: TRBJ1-4; abundance: once; d_gene: -; v_gene: TRBV6-1
CDR3aa: CASVGRESYEQYF; CDR3nt: TGTGCCAGTGTTGGAAGGGAGTCCTACGAGCAGTACTTC; j_gene: TRBJ2-7; abundance: -; d_gene: -; v_gene: TRBV19
CDR3aa: CASSLVGGTNTEAFF; CDR3nt: TGCGCCAGCAGCTTGGTGGGGGGGACTAACACTGAAGCTTTCTTT; j_gene: TRBJ1-1; abundance: few; d_gene: -; v_gene: TRBV5-1
CDR3aa: CASSAGGVGEAFF; CDR3nt: TGTGCCAGCAGCGCAGGGGGCGTTGGTGAAGCTTTCTTT; j_gene: TRBJ1-1; abundance: -; d_gene: TRBD1; v_gene: TRBV7-2
CDR3aa: CASSLTPTGKQFF; CDR3nt: TGTGCCAGCAGCTTGACCCCCACGGGGAAGCAGTTCTTC; j_gene: TRBJ2-1; abundance: -; d_gene: -; v_gene: TRBV5-6
CDR3aa: CASSNRDTYEQYF; CDR3nt: TGTGCCAGCAGTAACCGGGACACCTACGAGCAGTACTTC; j_gene: TRBJ2-7; abundance: -; d_gene: -; v_gene: TRBV28
CDR3aa: CASSVGGGSPYEQYF; CDR3nt: TGTGCCAGCAGCGTAGGTGGGGGGAGTCCCTACGAGCAGTACTTC; j_gene: TRBJ2-7; abundance: -; d_gene: -; v_gene: TRBV9
CDR3aa: CASSLYTGTLNTEAFF; CDR3nt: TGTGCCAGCAGTCTCTATACAGGGACATTGAACACTGAAGCTTTCTTT; j_gene: TRBJ1-1; abundance: once; d_gene: -; v_gene: TRBV27
CDR3aa: CASSSLPGELFF; CDR3nt: TGTGCCAGCAGCTCCCTACCAGGGGAGCTGTTTTTT; j_gene: TRBJ2-2; abundance: -; d_gene: -; v_gene: TRBV13
CDR3aa: CASSRRSGGPDTQYF; CDR3nt: TGTGCCAGCAGCCGAAGGTCAGGGGGGCCAGATACGCAGTATTTT; j_gene: TRBJ2-3; abundance: -; d_gene: -; v_gene: TRBV7-9
CDR3aa: CASSEYGWTGEQYF; CDR3nt: TGTGCCAGCAGTGAATATGGATGGACAGGGGAGCAGTACTTC; j_gene: TRBJ2-7; abundance: once; d_gene: TRBD1; v_gene: TRBV25-1